One sample yielded the 9 T cell receptor beta chains listed below, sequenced in a study of cytomegalovirus exposure and HLA in healthy donors. The PCR made use of 60 Vbeta and 13 Jbeta primers. Clones were sequenced by immunoSEQ multiplex PCR, and TCRdb holds only the in-frame ones, with some missing. The profile shows roughly 250,000 clones, roughly 86% of them singletons. The material sequenced was PBMCs. The receptors shown here come from a woman between 40 and 50 years old in good health and CMV-seropositive.

V is TRBV28 and J is TRBJ2-1, with 9 positions matching TRBD2. With V trimmed by 7 bases and J by 12 bases, 13 bases remained unmatched. This CDR3 comprises 14 residues. From germline, CDR1 is MDHEN and CDR2 SYDVKM. This CDR3 reads CASILTSGSRGQFF. Written as DNA, the CDR3 is TGTGCCAGCATCCTAACTAGCGGGTCACGGGGGCAGTTCTTC.

This chain links TRBV5-1 with TRBJ1-2, with 8 bases aligning to TRBD1. This CDR3 spans 14 amino acids. V shed 0 bases, J shed 8 bases, and the junction held 6 bases outside the gene matches. The germline CDR1 and CDR2 sequences are SGHRS and YFSETQ. The CDR3 region has the DNA TGCGCCAGCAGCTTGGCCGGACAGGGCGGCGGCTACACCTTC. It yields the protein CASSLAGQGGGYTF. Full variable domain (rest looked up from reference TRBV5-1 and TRBJ1-2): KAGVTQTPRYLIKTRGQQVTLSCSPISGHRSVSWYQQTPGQGLQFLFEYFSETQRNKGNFPGRFSGRQFSNSRSEMNVSTLELGDSALYLCASSLAGQGGGYTFGSGTRLTVV.

This chain connects TRBV11-2 to TRBJ1-1, with 8 nucleotides matching TRBD1. The CDR3 loop spans 15 amino acids. Germline CDR1 is SGHAT and CDR2 is FQNNGV. The J segment lost 1 base and the V segment lost 6 bases, leaving 7 bases of the junction unmatched. For the CDR3, the DNA is TGTGCCAGCAGAATTCCCGGGACAGGGAACACTGAAGCTTTCTTT. It specifies CASRIPGTGNTEAFF. The complete variable domain, with remaining parts taken from reference TRBV11-2 and TRBJ1-1, reads EAGVAQSPRYKIIEKRQSVAFWCNPISGHATLYWYQQILGQGPKLLIQFQNNGVVDDSQLPKDRFSAERLKGVDSTLKIQPAKLEDSAVYLCASRIPGTGNTEAFFGQGTRLTVV.

The chain has TRBV27 and TRBJ1-5, with a possible D match to TRBD1 (5 bases). Trimming left V 7 bases short and J 3 bases short, with 16 bases between. This CDR3 is built from 15 residues. Germline V gene lookup returns CDR1 MNHEY and CDR2 SMNVEV (reference sequence). The CDR3 sequence is CASTPGGGPNQPQHF. CDR3 DNA: TGTGCCAGCACCCCCGGGGGAGGGCCCAATCAGCCCCAGCATTTT.

The chain employs TRBV4-3 and TRBJ2-1; D is ambiguous. This CDR3 is built from 15 residues. Deletions cut 0 bases from V and 5 bases from J, with 11 bases between. Germline loops: CDR1 LGHNA, CDR2 YSLEER. For the CDR3, the DNA is TGCGCCAGCAGCCAAGACCGGGTTAGGAACAATGAGCAGTTCTTC. This encodes CASSQDRVRNNEQFF.

V is TRBV7-6 and J is TRBJ1-1; 7 positions match TRBD1. The CDR3 contains 16 residues. J was trimmed by 1 base and V by 0 bases; bases with no gene match: 5. CDR1 is SGHVS and CDR2 is FNYEAQ in the germline V gene. CDR3 bases: TGTGCCAGCAGCTTAGCGACAGGGAGAGGGAACACTGAAGCTTTCTTT. The encoded protein is CASSLATGRGNTEAFF.

Remarks on this clone: The sample carries other DNA sequences with the same CDR3. The gene calls are TRBV25-1 and TRBJ2-7, with TRBD1 matching over 8 bases. Germline trimming cut 8 bases from V and 4 bases from J; bases unmatched to any gene: 4. CDR1 MGHDK and CDR2 SYGVNS come from the germline V gene. This CDR3 is built from 12 residues. DNA of the CDR3: TGTGCCAGCGGACAGGGATCATACGAGCAGTACTTC. It translates to CASGQGSYEQYF.

The chain links TRBV4-3 to TRBJ1-5; tentative D call: TRBD1 (6 bases). V was cut by 0 bases and J by 6 bases, with 9 bases left in between. This CDR3 contains 14 residues. CDR1 is LGHNA and CDR2 is YSLEER in the germline V gene. The chain's CDR3 is CASSQDRGSQPQHF. CDR3 DNA sequence: TGCGCCAGCAGCCAAGATAGGGGGAGTCAGCCCCAGCATTTT.

This clone has just one count. The chain joins TRBV19 to TRBJ1-5, with 9 bases identical to TRBD1. Germline assignment: CDR1 LNHDA and CDR2 SQIVND (reference sequence). The CDR3 has 15 residues. V lost 5 bases to trimming and J lost 3 bases; unmatched junction nucleotides: 5. In DNA, the CDR3 is TGTGCCAGTAGTCTCCACAGGGGGCCCAATCAGCCCCAGCATTTT. It specifies CASSLHRGPNQPQHF.